The rows below give T cell receptor beta chains drawn from one sample of a study of identical twins. From the 5' RACE reads, TCRdb called clonotypes with MiXCR, one entry per CDR3 protein. The sample lists roughly 1,500,000 distinct CDR3 sequences; less than 35% were seen once. Specimen: cord blood. These TCRs come from a newborn girl in good health. The CDR3 runs from the conserved cysteine through the conserved F or W. The D gene is left open where the match is weak. Clone sizes are given selectively: once, few, many, or a class where the clone is expanded.

size,D,J,V,DNA,CDR3
few,-,TRBJ2-7,TRBV3-1,TGTGCCAGCAGCCAAGGGGACACTAGCTACGAGCAGTACTTC,CASSQGDTSYEQYF
-,TRBD1,TRBJ2-5,TRBV6-2/TRBV6-3,TGTGCCAGCAGTTACGGGGAAGGGGGCATGTACTTC,CASSYGEGGMYF
-,-,TRBJ2-5,TRBV20-1,TGCGGTGCTAGTAGGGGGGGGCCACAAGAGACCCAGTACTTC,CGASRGGPQETQYF
few,-,TRBJ2-3,TRBV20-1,TGCAGTGCTAGGGTTACAGAGAAGGGAGATACGCAGTATTTT,CSARVTEKGDTQYF
-,TRBD2,TRBJ2-5,TRBV20-1,TGCAGTGCCCTGGGACTAGCGGGACTCACACAAGAGACCCAGTACTTC,CSALGLAGLTQETQYF
many,-,TRBJ2-5,TRBV15,TGTGCCACCAGCAGAGACAGGGGAGAGACCCAGTACTTC,CATSRDRGETQYF
many,TRBD2,TRBJ2-3,TRBV27,TGTGCCAGCAGTCCCGGGACTAGCGGGGCAGATACGCAGTATTTT,CASSPGTSGADTQYF
-,TRBD1,TRBJ2-7,TRBV7-9,TGTGCCAGCAGCTTAGGGTTCTTCGTGGAAACAGGGGGCAAGCAGTACTTC,CASSLGFFVETGGKQYF
-,TRBD1,TRBJ2-1,TRBV28,TGTGCCAGCAGTTTGTCGCCCTGGGACAGGCCCAATGAGCAGTTCTTC,CASSLSPWDRPNEQFF
-,-,TRBJ2-5,TRBV12-3/TRBV12-4,TGTGCCAGCAGTCCCCCGGGGGAGGTTTCGACCCAGTACTTC,CASSPPGEVSTQYF
-,-,TRBJ1-1,TRBV5-1,TGCGCCAGCAGCTTGGAAACTTACCCGAACACTGAAGCTTTCTTT,CASSLETYPNTEAFF
few,-,TRBJ1-5,TRBV18,TGTGCCAGCTCACGCGACTCCAATAGCAATCAGCCCCAGCATTTT,CASSRDSNSNQPQHF
-,-,TRBJ1-2,TRBV6-1,TGTGCCAGCAGTGATGGGCAGGGAATAGGCTATGGCTACACCTTC,CASSDGQGIGYGYTF
-,-,TRBJ1-2,TRBV23-1,TGCGCCAGCAACAGGGTGAATGGCTACACCTTC,CASNRVNGYTF
few,TRBD2,TRBJ2-3,TRBV20-1,TGCAGTGCAGATCCCGGGACTAGCGGGAGGGAAAACACAGATACGCAGTATTTT,CSADPGTSGRENTDTQYF
-,TRBD2,TRBJ2-3,TRBV7-2,TGTGCCAGCAGCTTATCACCACTAGCGGTCCGACATACGCAGTATTTT,CASSLSPLAVRHTQYF
-,-,TRBJ2-7,TRBV25-1,TGTGCCAGCAGTGAATTATCGGGGCCCTTTTCCTACGAGCAGTACTTC,CASSELSGPFSYEQYF
once,-,TRBJ2-4,TRBV6-1,TGTGCCAGCAGTTTAGGACAGCCCTACGGGCAGTACTTC,CASSLGQPYGQYF
-,-,TRBJ1-2,TRBV29-1,TGCAGCGTTGACGTCGGACGAGGCTACACCTTC,CSVDVGRGYTF
many,TRBD2,TRBJ2-1,TRBV6-5,TGTGCCAGCAGTTACTCTACTAGCGGGAGGAATGAGCAGTTCTTC,CASSYSTSGRNEQFF
-,-,TRBJ2-3,TRBV25-1,TGTGCCAGCAGTGTTACAGCGGGCACAGATACGCAGTATTTT,CASSVTAGTDTQYF
-,-,TRBJ1-1,TRBV29-1,TGCAGCGTTGAAGAGGGGGCGCTGACTGAAGCTTTCTTT,CSVEEGALTEAFF
-,TRBD2,TRBJ2-1,TRBV7-2,TGTGCCAGCAGCTTACTACTTGGGGGAGGGCCATACAATGAGCAGTTCTTC,CASSLLLGGGPYNEQFF
many,TRBD1,TRBJ2-7,TRBV29-1,TGCAGCGTTTTGGACAGGACCCTCTCCTACGAGCAGTACTTC,CSVLDRTLSYEQYF
-,TRBD1,TRBJ2-7,TRBV6-5,TGTGCCAGCAGCAAGGACAGGGGGCTATCCTACGAGCAGTACTTC,CASSKDRGLSYEQYF
many,TRBD2,TRBJ2-1,TRBV5-1,TGCGCCAGCAGCGTACGGGACTACCACAATGAGCAGTTCTTC,CASSVRDYHNEQFF
-,-,TRBJ1-5,TRBV6-6,TGTGCCAGCAGTTACATCGGACCCCCGGGACAGCCCCAGCATTTT,CASSYIGPPGQPQHF
-,-,TRBJ2-7,TRBV25-1,TGTGCCAGCAGTGAATCTGGTATTTCCTACAATGAGCAGTACTTC,CASSESGISYNEQYF
-,-,TRBJ2-3,TRBV20-1,TGCAGTGCTAGACAGGGTTCAGATACGCAGTATTTT,CSARQGSDTQYF
few,-,TRBJ2-7,TRBV6-2/TRBV6-3,TGTGCCAGCAGCTTCCGGGCGTCTAGCCTTTCCTACGAGCAGTACTTC,CASSFRASSLSYEQYF
few,-,TRBJ2-4,TRBV7-2,TGTGCCAGCAGCCCCGCGGCTAGAGCCAAAAACATTCAGTACTTC,CASSPAARAKNIQYF
few,TRBD2,TRBJ2-7,TRBV10-3,TGTGCCATCAGTAGCGGGAGCCAGGGCTACAATGAGCAGTACTTC,CAISSGSQGYNEQYF
-,-,TRBJ2-1,TRBV25-1,TGTGCCAGCAGTGACGAGGTGACCCAGTTCTTC,CASSDEVTQFF
few,-,TRBJ1-1,TRBV20-1,TGCAGTGCTAGTTCCGGTGAGGGCCGCAATCCTGAAGCTTTCTTT,CSASSGEGRNPEAFF
-,TRBD1,TRBJ2-5,TRBV27,TGTGCCAGCAGTCCTCGGACAGGGGGCAAAGAGACCCAGTACTTC,CASSPRTGGKETQYF
-,-,TRBJ1-6,TRBV12-3/TRBV12-4,TGTGCCAGCAGTTTATCCCCTCCGACAGGCGTCGGGGAGGCCCTCCACTTT,CASSLSPPTGVGEALHF
few,-,TRBJ2-3,TRBV10-3,TGTGCCATCATGAGGGCAGGGATGGGCACAGATACGCAGTATTTT,CAIMRAGMGTDTQYF
many,TRBD1,TRBJ2-1,TRBV6-5,TGTGCCAGCAGCCTGGACAGGGGGATTAACAATGAGCAGTTCTTC,CASSLDRGINNEQFF
-,-,TRBJ2-5,TRBV29-1,TGCAGCGTAGGGGGCGGAGGGGAGACCCAGTACTTC,CSVGGGGETQYF
few,-,TRBJ2-7,TRBV2,TGTGCCAGCGATGAGGGCGGAAGGTACTATCCGTACTTC,CASDEGGRYYPYF
few,-,TRBJ2-3,TRBV6-6,TGTGCCAGCAGTCGACAGGACCTAAAAACAGATACGCAGTATTTT,CASSRQDLKTDTQYF
-,-,TRBJ2-1,TRBV12-3/TRBV12-4,TGTGCCAGCAGTTTAAGGGGGATAGGTGGGAGGGCTAGAAATGAGCAGTTCTTC,CASSLRGIGGRARNEQFF
once,TRBD1,TRBJ2-2,TRBV2,TGTGCCAGCAGTCTCGGACAGGGGGTTAACACCGGGGAGCTGTTTTTT,CASSLGQGVNTGELFF
once,TRBD2,TRBJ2-1,TRBV28,TGTGCCAGCAGTTTATGGACGGGAGGGCCTTACAATGGGCAGTTCTTC,CASSLWTGGPYNGQFF
-,-,TRBJ1-2,TRBV21-1,TGTGCCAGCAGCAAAGGAGGGGACAACTATGGCTACACCTTC,CASSKGGDNYGYTF
few,-,TRBJ2-5,TRBV7-9,TGTGCCAGCAGGCCCCCAGGGCGTGGGGAGACCCAGTACTTC,CASRPPGRGETQYF
few,-,TRBJ2-5,TRBV7-2,TGTGCCAGCAGCCGCCAGGGGGGGCTTTTCCAAGAGACCCAGTACTTC,CASSRQGGLFQETQYF
-,-,TRBJ2-7,TRBV20-1,TGCAGTGCTAGAGATGATAGCGCCAATGAGCAGTACTTC,CSARDDSANEQYF
-,-,TRBJ1-1,TRBV18,TGTGCCAGCTCACCACCGGGCGGGTCCACTGAAGCTTTCTTT,CASSPPGGSTEAFF
few,-,TRBJ1-2,TRBV25-1,TGTGCCAGCAGTGCCTTTACAGGCCCCTGGGACTATGGCTACACCTTC,CASSAFTGPWDYGYTF
few,TRBD1,TRBJ1-5,TRBV6-1,TGTGCCAGGGACAGGGATAGCAATCAGCCCCAGCATTTT,CARDRDSNQPQHF
few,-,TRBJ1-1,TRBV7-2,TGTGCCAGCAGCTTAGTGGCACCGTTCGCTGAAGCTTTCTTT,CASSLVAPFAEAFF
-,-,TRBJ2-7,TRBV6-2/TRBV6-3,TGTGCCAGCACTGGGCCGGACAGCTACGAGCAGTACTTC,CASTGPDSYEQYF
few,TRBD2,TRBJ2-7,TRBV7-2,TGTGCCAGCAGCTACCGGACTAGCTCCTACGAGCAGTACTTC,CASSYRTSSYEQYF
few,-,TRBJ2-7,TRBV2,TGTGCCAGCGGGCGATACGGGGCTTTCTACGAGCAGTACTTC,CASGRYGAFYEQYF